This T cell receptor beta chain emerged from a study of blood T cell repertoires in COVID-19. The wider study: The study drew acute and convalescent COVID-19 samples from the United States, Italy and Spain.

Germline values: CDR1 SEHNR, CDR2 FQNEAQ (reference sequence). V lost 8 bases and J 6 bases, leaving 14 bases between the germline ends. The CDR3 runs 14 residues. As originally analysed: Estimates of nucleated cell counts were drawn from the amplification of reference gene primers. The data were produced by immunoSEQ multiplex PCR, yet TCRdb's version contains in-frame clones alone and is incomplete. V and J calls and clone size are those listed in that table; D and trimming were worked out from the DNA. The sample consists of around 700,000 clones, about nine tenths of them appearing once. The gene calls are TRBV7-9 and TRBJ2-6; maybe TRBD1 (7 bases). The sample was peripheral blood. The clonotype was recovered from a woman in her late teens or twenties with acute or convalescent COVID-19. CDR3 sequence reads: CASGGGSKANVLTF. In DNA form, the CDR3 reads TGTGCCAGCGGAGGGGGCTCTAAGGCCAACGTCCTGACTTTC.